Listed here are 17 T cell receptor beta chains from one sample, sequenced in a study of a mutant IDH1 vaccine in newly diagnosed glioma. Time point in this sample: baseline, week 1 (first vaccination visit). Treatment in this sample: pre-vaccination baseline after standard-of-care therapy. This table comes from immunoSEQ multiplex PCR, and its TCRdb copy is limited to in-frame clones, with some not included. The repertoire holds about 68,000 clones, with approximately 79% as singletons. The specimen was PBMCs, collected from a glioma patient treated with radiotherapy, temozolomide or both. These receptors were taken from a man aged 50 to 60 with glioma.

This chain joins TRBV10-3 and TRBJ1-1; no definite D call. Trimming stripped 2 bases from V and 4 bases from J, with 8 bases between. In germline, CDR1 is ENHRY, CDR2 SYGVKD. CDR3 length: 13 amino acids. The CDR3 coding sequence is TGTGCCATCAGTGAGAGTCCAGGCACTGAAGCTTTCTTT. Protein sequence: CAISESPGTEAFF.

The V gene is TRBV2, the J gene TRBJ2-4; D is unclear. Germline V gene lookup returns CDR1 SNHLY and CDR2 FYNNEI. V dropped 6 bases and J dropped 0 bases, with 18 bases sitting between them. The CDR3 length is 17 residues. This chain's CDR3 is CASSPGMAALAKNIQYF. DNA of the CDR3: TGTGCCAGCAGCCCTGGGATGGCAGCTTTAGCCAAAAACATTCAGTACTTC.

The sample holds one count of this clone. The chain is built from TRBV5-1 and TRBJ1-2; D is unresolved. V lost 2 bases and J 1 base, leaving 6 bases between the germline ends. CDR3 length: 13 amino acids. The germline gives CDR1 SGHRS, CDR2 YFSETQ. CDR3 coding DNA: TGCGCCAGCAGCTTTGGCAGTAACTATGGCTACACCTTC. Translated, it gives CASSFGSNYGYTF.

This clone has only one observation. V usage is TRBV2 and J usage is TRBJ2-5, with 7 positions matching TRBD1. This CDR3 comprises 13 residues. J gave up 5 bases and V 6 bases, and 6 bases lay outside the gene matches. CDR1 is SNHLY and CDR2 is FYNNEI in the germline V gene. CDR3 amino acids: CASSRQGRETQYF. The CDR3 DNA sequence: TGTGCCAGCAGCCGACAGGGCAGGGAGACCCAGTACTTC.

The chain employs TRBV14 and TRBJ2-1, with 8 nucleotides matching TRBD2. CDR1 SGHDN and CDR2 FVKESK come from the germline V gene. CDR3 size: 14 residues. V was pared by 2 bases and J by 7 bases, with 4 bases of the junction left unmatched. CDR3 in amino acids: CASSQLRGGNEQFF. For the CDR3, the DNA is TGTGCCAGCAGCCAACTTCGGGGGGGGAATGAGCAGTTCTTC.

This CDR3 is CASSPALAVQETQYF. In DNA, the CDR3 is TGTGCCAGCAGCCCGGCACTAGCGGTACAAGAGACCCAGTACTTC. The rearrangement uses TRBV5-4 and TRBJ2-5; the match to TRBD2 covers 8 bases. Trimming removed 4 bases from V and 2 bases from J; junction bases left unmatched: 7. CDR3 length: 15 amino acids. Germline V gene data show CDR1 as SGHNT and CDR2 as YYREEE (reference sequence). The entire variable domain, with the rest obtained from reference TRBV5-4 and TRBJ2-5, is as follows: ETGVTQSPTHLIKTRGQQVTLRCSSQSGHNTVSWYQQALGQGPQFIFQYYREEENGRGNFPPRFSGLQFPNYSSELNVNALELDDSALYLCASSPALAVQETQYFGPGTRLLVL.

The DNA of the CDR3 is TGTGCCAGCAGTGAAATCGCATTGTCGGAACACTATGGCTACACCTTC. Protein product: CASSEIALSEHYGYTF. This chain joins TRBV2 and TRBJ1-2; D not certain. In germline, CDR1 is SNHLY, CDR2 FYNNEI. V gave up 2 bases and J gave up 3 bases, with 16 bases separating them. The CDR3 spans 16 residues.

The chain joins TRBV7-8 to TRBJ1-4, with TRBD1 matching over 9 bases. Trimming removed 4 bases from V and 9 bases from J; junction bases left unmatched: 9. This CDR3 contains 15 residues. CDR1 and CDR2 (germline): SGHVS, FQNEAQ. CDR3 loop: CASSSGQGLGKKLFF. As DNA, the CDR3 is TGTGCCAGCAGCTCGGGACAGGGACTAGGAAAAAAACTGTTTTTT.

The CDR3: CASSVDPGQGSYEQYF. CDR3 in DNA: TGTGCCAGCAGCGTAGATCCGGGACAGGGAAGCTACGAGCAGTACTTC. The chain links TRBV9 to TRBJ2-7; 9 bases are a match to TRBD1. The CDR3 covers 16 residues. J gave up 3 bases and V 0 bases, and 7 bases lay outside the gene matches. Germline V gives CDR1 SGDLS, CDR2 YYNGEE.

The chain is built from TRBV7-9 and TRBJ2-6, with 9 bases fitting TRBD1. There are 18 residues in the CDR3. V lost 1 base, J lost 4 bases, and 8 bases stayed unmatched. Looked up from germline, CDR1 is SEHNR and CDR2 is FQNEAQ (reference sequence). The CDR3 DNA reads as TGTGCCAGCAGCTTAGGGACAGGGGTCGCTACGGGGGCCAACGTCCTGACTTTC. Amino acids: CASSLGTGVATGANVLTF. The full variable domain, with the rest looked up from reference TRBV7-9 and TRBJ2-6, is DTGVSQNPRHKITKRGQNVTFRCDPISEHNRLYWYRQTLGQGPEFLTYFQNEAQLEKSRLLSDRFSAERPKGSFSTLEIQRTEQGDSAMYLCASSLGTGVATGANVLTFGAGSRLTVL.

This clone occurred a few times. The CDR3 DNA reads TGTGCCAGCAGTTCCTCGGGACAGGGTGATCAGCCCCAGCATTTT. Its protein is CASSSSGQGDQPQHF. This chain links TRBV28 with TRBJ1-5, with 9 nucleotides matching TRBD1. From germline, CDR1 is MDHEN and CDR2 SYDVKM. The CDR3 has 15 residues. J lost 5 bases, V lost 4 bases, and 6 bases had no gene match.

V usage is TRBV29-1 and J usage is TRBJ1-2; 12 bases align to TRBD1. Germline assignment: CDR1 SQVTM and CDR2 ANQGSEA. This CDR3 has 13 amino acids. V trimming: 7 bases; J trimming: 3 bases; junction bases outside the gene matches: 3. In DNA, the CDR3 is TGCAGCGCGGGGACAGGGGGCTACTATGGCTACACCTTC. The encoded protein is CSAGTGGYYGYTF.

The CDR3 sequence is CASSLRGEAFF. In nucleotides, the CDR3 is TGTGCCAGCTCACTCAGGGGTGAAGCTTTCTTT. The genes are TRBV18 and TRBJ1-1; D perhaps matches TRBD1 (6 bases). Trimming left V 4 bases short and J 7 bases short, with 7 bases between. The V gene's germline CDR1 is KGHSH and CDR2 LQKENI. The CDR3 spans 11 residues.

The V call is TRBV7-9, the J call TRBJ2-7, with 8 bases matching TRBD1. CDR3 size: 16 residues. Germline V CDR1 and CDR2: SEHNR, FQNEAQ (reference sequence). The trim removed 4 bases at V and 4 bases at J, leaving 12 bases unmatched. The CDR3: CASSSFGRGRRYEQYF. The CDR3, as DNA: TGTGCCAGCAGCTCCTTCGGCAGGGGGCGCCGGTACGAGCAGTACTTC.

The genes are TRBV5-4 and TRBJ2-7, with 8 bases that match TRBD2. CDR1 and CDR2 from the germline V gene are SGHNT and YYREEE (reference sequence). Trimming cost V 2 bases and J 2 bases; bases outside gene matches: 6. The CDR3 consists of 15 residues. In DNA form, the CDR3 reads TGTGCCAGCAGCTTCGCGGGGGGCGGAACCTACGAGCAGTACTTC. As protein: CASSFAGGGTYEQYF.

This clone was observed once. The chain employs TRBV5-1 and TRBJ1-5, with D possibly being TRBD1 (5 bases). The CDR3 contains 15 residues. Germline CDR1 and CDR2: SGHRS and YFSETQ. The ends were cut back, 0 bases at V and 7 bases at J, with 14 bases in the middle. This CDR3 reads CASSLGGGAGQPQHF. DNA for the CDR3: TGCGCCAGCAGCTTGGGGGGTGGGGCAGGCCAGCCCCAGCATTTT.

The chain is built from TRBV7-9 and TRBJ1-1; D remains ambiguous. The V and J ends lost 1 base and 1 base respectively, with 7 bases between them. The CDR3 is made up of 14 amino acids. Germline lookup yields CDR1 SEHNR and CDR2 FQNEAQ (reference sequence). CDR3 sequence reads: CASSLVLENTEAFF. The CDR3 nucleotides are TGTGCCAGCAGCTTAGTTCTAGAGAACACTGAAGCTTTCTTT.